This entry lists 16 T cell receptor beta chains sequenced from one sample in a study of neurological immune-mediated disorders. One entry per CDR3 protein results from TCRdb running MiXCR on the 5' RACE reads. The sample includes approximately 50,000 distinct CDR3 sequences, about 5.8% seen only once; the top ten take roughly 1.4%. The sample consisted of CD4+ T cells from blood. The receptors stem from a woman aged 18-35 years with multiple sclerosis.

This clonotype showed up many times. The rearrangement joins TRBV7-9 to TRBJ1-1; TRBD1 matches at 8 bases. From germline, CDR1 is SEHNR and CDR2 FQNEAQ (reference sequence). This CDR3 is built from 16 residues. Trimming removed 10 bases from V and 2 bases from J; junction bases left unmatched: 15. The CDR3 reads CATPRTGLGANTEAFF. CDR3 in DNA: TGTGCCACCCCTAGGACAGGGCTCGGCGCCAACACTGAAGCTTTCTTT. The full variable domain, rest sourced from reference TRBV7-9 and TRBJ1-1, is DTGVSQNPRHKITKRGQNVTFRCDPISEHNRLYWYRQTLGQGPEFLTYFQNEAQLEKSRLLSDRFSAERPKGSFSTLEIQRTEQGDSAMYLCATPRTGLGANTEAFFGQGTRLTVV.

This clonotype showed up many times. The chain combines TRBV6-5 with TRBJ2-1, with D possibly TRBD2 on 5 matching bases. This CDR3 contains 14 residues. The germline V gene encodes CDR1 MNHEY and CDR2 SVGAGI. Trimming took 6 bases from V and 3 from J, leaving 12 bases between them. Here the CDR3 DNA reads TGTGCCAGCAGCCGCGGACTTAACTACAATGAGCAGTTCTTC. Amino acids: CASSRGLNYNEQFF.

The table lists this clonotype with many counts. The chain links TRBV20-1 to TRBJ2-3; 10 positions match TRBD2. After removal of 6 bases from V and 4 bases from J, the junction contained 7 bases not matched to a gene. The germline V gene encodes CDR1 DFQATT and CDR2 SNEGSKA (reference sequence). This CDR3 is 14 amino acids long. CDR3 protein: CSAGGTSVADTQYF. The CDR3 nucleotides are TGCAGTGCGGGCGGGACTAGCGTGGCAGATACGCAGTATTTT.

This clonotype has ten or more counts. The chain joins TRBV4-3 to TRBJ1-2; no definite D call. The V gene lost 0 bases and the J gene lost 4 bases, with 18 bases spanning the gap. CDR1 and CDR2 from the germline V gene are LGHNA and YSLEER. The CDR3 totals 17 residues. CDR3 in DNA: TGCGCCAGCAGCCAAGATCCGGGCAGACTAACCAGCTATGGCTACACCTTC. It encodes CASSQDPGRLTSYGYTF.

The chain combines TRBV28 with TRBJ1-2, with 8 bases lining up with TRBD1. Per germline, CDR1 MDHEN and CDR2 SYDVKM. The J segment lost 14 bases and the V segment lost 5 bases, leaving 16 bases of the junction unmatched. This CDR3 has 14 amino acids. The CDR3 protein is CASSPRVTGGLETF. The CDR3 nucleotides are TGTGCCAGCAGTCCCCGTGTTACAGGGGGGCTGGAGACCTTC.

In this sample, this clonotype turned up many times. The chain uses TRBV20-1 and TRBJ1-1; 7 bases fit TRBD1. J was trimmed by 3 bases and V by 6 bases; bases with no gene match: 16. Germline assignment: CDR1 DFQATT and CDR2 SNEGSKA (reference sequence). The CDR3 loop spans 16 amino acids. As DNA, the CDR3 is TGCAGTGCGGGGGGGGCTCAGGGGGAGAGGGACACTGAAGCTTTCTTT. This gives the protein CSAGGAQGERDTEAFF.

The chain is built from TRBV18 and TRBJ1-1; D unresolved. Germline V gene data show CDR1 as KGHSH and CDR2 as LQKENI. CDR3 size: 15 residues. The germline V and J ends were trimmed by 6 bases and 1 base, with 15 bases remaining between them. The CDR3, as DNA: TGTGCCAGCTCTAATAGCGTGCAACGGAACACTGAAGCTTTCTTT. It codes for CASSNSVQRNTEAFF.

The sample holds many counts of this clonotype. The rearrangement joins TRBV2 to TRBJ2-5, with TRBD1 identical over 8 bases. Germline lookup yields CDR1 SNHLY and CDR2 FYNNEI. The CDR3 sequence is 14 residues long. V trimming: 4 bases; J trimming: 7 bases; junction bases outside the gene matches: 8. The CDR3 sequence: CASSAVGQGGTQYF. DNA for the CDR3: TGTGCCAGCAGTGCCGTTGGACAGGGCGGGACCCAGTACTTC. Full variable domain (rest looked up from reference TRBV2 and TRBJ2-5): EPEVTQTPSHQVTQMGQEVILRCVPISNHLYFYWYRQILGQKVEFLVSFYNNEISEKSEIFDDQFSVERPDGSNFTLKIRSTKLEDSAMYFCASSAVGQGGTQYFGPGTRLLVL.

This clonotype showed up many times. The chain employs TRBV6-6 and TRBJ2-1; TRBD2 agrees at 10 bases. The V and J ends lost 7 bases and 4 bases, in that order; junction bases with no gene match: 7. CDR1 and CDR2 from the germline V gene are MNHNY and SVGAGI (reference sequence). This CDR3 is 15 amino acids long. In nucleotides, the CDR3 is TGTGCCAGCACCCAGACTAGCGGGCTATACAATGAGCAGTTCTTC. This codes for CASTQTSGLYNEQFF.

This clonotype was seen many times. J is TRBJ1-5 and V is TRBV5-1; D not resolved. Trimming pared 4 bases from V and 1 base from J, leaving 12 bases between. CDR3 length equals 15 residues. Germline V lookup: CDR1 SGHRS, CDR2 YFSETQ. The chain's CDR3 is CASSDGRKSNQPQHF. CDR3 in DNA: TGCGCCAGCAGCGACGGACGGAAGAGCAATCAGCCCCAGCATTTT. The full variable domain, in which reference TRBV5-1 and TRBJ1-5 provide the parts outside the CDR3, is KAGVTQTPRYLIKTRGQQVTLSCSPISGHRSVSWYQQTPGQGLQFLFEYFSETQRNKGNFPGRFSGRQFSNSRSEMNVSTLELGDSALYLCASSDGRKSNQPQHFGDGTRLSIL.

In DNA, the CDR3 is TGCAGTGCTAGAGATCAGGGGGGGCGCGGCTACACCTTC. Its translation: CSARDQGGRGYTF. The chain employs TRBV20-1 and TRBJ1-2; 7 bases are shared with TRBD1. Looked up from germline, CDR1 is DFQATT and CDR2 is SNEGSKA (reference sequence). The J segment lost 8 bases and the V segment lost 0 bases, leaving 6 bases of the junction unmatched. The CDR3 has 13 amino acids.

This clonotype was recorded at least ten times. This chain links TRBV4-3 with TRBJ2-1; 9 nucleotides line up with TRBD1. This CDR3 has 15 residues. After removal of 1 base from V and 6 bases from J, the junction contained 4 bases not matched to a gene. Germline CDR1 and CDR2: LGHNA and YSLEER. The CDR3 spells CASSQGPGQGNEQFF. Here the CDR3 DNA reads TGCGCCAGCAGCCAAGGCCCGGGACAGGGCAATGAGCAGTTCTTC.

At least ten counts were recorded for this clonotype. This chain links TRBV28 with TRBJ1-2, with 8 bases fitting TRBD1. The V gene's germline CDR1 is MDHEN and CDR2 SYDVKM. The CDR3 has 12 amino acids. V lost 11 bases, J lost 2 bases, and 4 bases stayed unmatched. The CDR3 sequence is CAGAGGNYGYTF. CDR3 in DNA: TGTGCCGGCGCAGGGGGCAACTATGGCTACACCTTC.

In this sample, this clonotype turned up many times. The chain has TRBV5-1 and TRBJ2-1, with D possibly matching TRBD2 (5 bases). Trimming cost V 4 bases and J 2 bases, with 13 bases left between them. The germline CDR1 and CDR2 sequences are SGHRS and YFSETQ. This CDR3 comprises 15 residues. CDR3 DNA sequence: TGCGCCAGCAGCATCAGTGCCGGGACCTACAATGAGCAGTTCTTC. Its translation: CASSISAGTYNEQFF. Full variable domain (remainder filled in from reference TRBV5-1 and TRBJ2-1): KAGVTQTPRYLIKTRGQQVTLSCSPISGHRSVSWYQQTPGQGLQFLFEYFSETQRNKGNFPGRFSGRQFSNSRSEMNVSTLELGDSALYLCASSISAGTYNEQFFGPGTRLTVL.

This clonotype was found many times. CDR3 sequence (DNA): TGTGCCAGCAGGATCTCCGGGGTGACACCCTACGAGCAGTACTTC. It is translated as CASRISGVTPYEQYF. The genes are TRBV12-3 or TRBV12-4 and TRBJ2-7; a possible D gene is TRBD2 (5 bases). Trimming removed 6 bases from V and 2 bases from J, with 17 bases in between. The CDR3 is 15 residues long.

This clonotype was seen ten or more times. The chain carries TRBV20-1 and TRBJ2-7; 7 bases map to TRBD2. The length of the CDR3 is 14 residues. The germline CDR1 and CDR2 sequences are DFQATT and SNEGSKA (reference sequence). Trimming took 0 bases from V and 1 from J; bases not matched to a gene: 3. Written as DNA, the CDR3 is TGCAGTGCTAGAGATAGGACTAGATCCTACGAGCAGTACTTC. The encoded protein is CSARDRTRSYEQYF.